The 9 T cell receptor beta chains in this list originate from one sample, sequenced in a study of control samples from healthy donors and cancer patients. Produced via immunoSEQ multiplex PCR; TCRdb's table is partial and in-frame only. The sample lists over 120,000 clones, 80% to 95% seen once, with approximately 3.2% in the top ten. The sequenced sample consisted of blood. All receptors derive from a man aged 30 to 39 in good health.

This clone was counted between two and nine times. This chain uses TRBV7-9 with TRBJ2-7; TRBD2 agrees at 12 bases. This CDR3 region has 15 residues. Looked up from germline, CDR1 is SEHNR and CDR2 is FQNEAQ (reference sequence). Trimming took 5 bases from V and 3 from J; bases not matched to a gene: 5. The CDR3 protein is CASSPGLAGIYEQYF. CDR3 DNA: TGTGCCAGCAGCCCAGGACTAGCGGGGATCTACGAGCAGTACTTC.

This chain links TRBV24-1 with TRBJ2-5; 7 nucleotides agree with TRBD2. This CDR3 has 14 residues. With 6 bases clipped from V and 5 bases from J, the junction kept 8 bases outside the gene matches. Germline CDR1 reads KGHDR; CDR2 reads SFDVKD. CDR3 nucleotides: TGTGCCACCAGTCCGGCGGGACTACGGGAGACCCAGTACTTC. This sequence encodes CATSPAGLRETQYF.

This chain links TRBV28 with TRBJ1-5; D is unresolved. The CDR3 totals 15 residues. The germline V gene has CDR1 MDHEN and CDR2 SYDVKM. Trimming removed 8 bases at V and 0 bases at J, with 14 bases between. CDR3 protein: CASSLADYSNQPQHF. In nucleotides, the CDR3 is TGTGCCAGCTCCTTGGCGGACTATAGCAATCAGCCCCAGCATTTT.

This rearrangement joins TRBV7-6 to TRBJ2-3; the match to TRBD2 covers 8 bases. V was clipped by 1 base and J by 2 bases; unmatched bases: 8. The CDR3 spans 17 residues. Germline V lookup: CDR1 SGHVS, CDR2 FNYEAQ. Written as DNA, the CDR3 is TGTGCCAGCAGCTTAGACTGGCGGGGGGACAACACAGATACGCAGTATTTT. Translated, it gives CASSLDWRGDNTDTQYF.

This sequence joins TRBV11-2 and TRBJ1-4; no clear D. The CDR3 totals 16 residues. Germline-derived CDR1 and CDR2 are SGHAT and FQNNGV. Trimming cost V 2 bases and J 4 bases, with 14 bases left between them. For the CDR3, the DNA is TGTGCCAGCAGCTTACCAGGCACATGGGGTAATGAAAAACTGTTTTTT. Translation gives CASSLPGTWGNEKLFF. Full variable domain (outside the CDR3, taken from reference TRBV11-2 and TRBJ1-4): EAGVAQSPRYKIIEKRQSVAFWCNPISGHATLYWYQQILGQGPKLLIQFQNNGVVDDSQLPKDRFSAERLKGVDSTLKIQPAKLEDSAVYLCASSLPGTWGNEKLFFGSGTQLSVL.

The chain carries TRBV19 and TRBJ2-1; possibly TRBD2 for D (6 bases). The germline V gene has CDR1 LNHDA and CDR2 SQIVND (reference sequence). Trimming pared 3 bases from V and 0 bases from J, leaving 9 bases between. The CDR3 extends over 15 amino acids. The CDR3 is CASSMAGSSYNEQFF. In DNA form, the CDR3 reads TGTGCCAGTAGTATGGCGGGGAGCTCCTACAATGAGCAGTTCTTC.

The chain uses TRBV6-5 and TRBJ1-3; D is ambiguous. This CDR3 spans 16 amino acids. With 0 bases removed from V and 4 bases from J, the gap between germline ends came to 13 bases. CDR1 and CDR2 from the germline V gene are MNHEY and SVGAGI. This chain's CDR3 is CASSYSDAGVGNTIYF. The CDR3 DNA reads TGTGCCAGCAGTTACTCGGACGCCGGGGTAGGAAACACCATATATTTT.

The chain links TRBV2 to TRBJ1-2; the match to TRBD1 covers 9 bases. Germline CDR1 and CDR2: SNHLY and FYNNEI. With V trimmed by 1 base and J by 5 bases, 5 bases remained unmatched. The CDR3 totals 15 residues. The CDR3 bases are TGTGCCAGCAGTGAAGACAGGGGGCTTGTGTATGGCTACACCTTC. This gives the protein CASSEDRGLVYGYTF.

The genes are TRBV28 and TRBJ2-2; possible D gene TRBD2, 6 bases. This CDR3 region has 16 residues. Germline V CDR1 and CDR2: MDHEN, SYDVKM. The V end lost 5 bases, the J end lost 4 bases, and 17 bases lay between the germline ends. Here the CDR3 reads CASSRAAGTGTGELFF. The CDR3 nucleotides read TGTGCCAGCAGTCGCGCGGCGGGGACGGGCACCGGGGAGCTGTTTTTT.